Listed here are 30 T cell receptor beta chains from one sample, sequenced in a study of T cells expressing NK-cell markers (dated by TCRdb to between 2020 and 2021). The method was 5' RACE. The instrument given in TCRdb is Illumina HiSeq 2000. Based on TCRdb reprocessing of the reads, there is one entry per CDR3 protein sequence, and DNA is missing. This specimen's table enumerates 500,000 to 700,000 distinct CDR3 sequences. Under 4.5% of the sample is taken by the ten largest. The sequenced sample was blood T cells: a sorted CD56 or NKG2C T cell subset, CD4+ or CD8+ T cells, or bulk PBMC T cells (not recorded which). The receptors come from a young man in good health. Donor details come from another sample of the same person, matched by shared clones.

The chain recombines TRBV7-9 with TRBJ1-6. The CDR3 length is 14 residues. Germline CDR1 SEHNR, CDR2 FQNEAQ (reference sequence). CDR3 sequence reads: CASSQAVVRSPLHF.

The V and J genes are TRBV10-3 and TRBJ2-1; the TRBD1 assignment by TCRdb is unverifiable without DNA. CDR3 size: 15 residues. Germline CDR1 and CDR2: ENHRY and SYGVKD. The CDR3 sequence is CAISAGTLGVNEQFF.

The chain's CDR3 is CSARPASGAISYEQYF. The chain uses TRBV20-1 and TRBJ2-7; the D gene TCRdb calls, TRBD2, cannot be checked with no DNA. CDR1 is DFQATT and CDR2 is SNEGSKA in the germline V gene (reference sequence). This CDR3 spans 16 amino acids.

V and J are TRBV12-3 or TRBV12-4 and TRBJ1-2; checking the TCRdb D call of TRBD1 is not possible without DNA. The CDR3 is 15 residues long. The CDR3: CASRQRGTKIHGYTF.

J is TRBJ2-1 and V is TRBV24-1; with no DNA, the TCRdb D assignment of TRBD2 cannot be verified. CDR1 KGHDR and CDR2 SFDVKD come from the germline V gene. The CDR3 has 17 residues. The CDR3 loop is CATSDTRLAGMNNEQFF.

The CDR3 is CASSFVVGSPHYEQYF. The chain links TRBV12-3 or TRBV12-4 to TRBJ2-7; the TCRdb D gene call, TRBD1, has no DNA to confirm it. The CDR3 sequence is 16 residues long.

This chain uses TRBV5-1 with TRBJ2-6; TCRdb calls TRBD1, which cannot be checked without DNA. The CDR3 loop spans 18 amino acids. Germline CDR1 is SGHRS and CDR2 is YFSETQ. CDR3 loop: CASSLGQGAGTGANVLTF.

The rearrangement links TRBV20-1 to TRBJ2-2; TCRdb's D call of TRBD1 is untestable without DNA. The CDR3 sequence is 16 residues long. Germline V CDR1 and CDR2: DFQATT, SNEGSKA (reference sequence). The CDR3 sequence: CSASPIEGQSTGELFF.

This sequence joins TRBV5-6 and TRBJ2-5; the TCRdb call, TRBD1, lacks DNA for checking. The CDR3 is 15 amino acids. CDR1 is SGHDT, CDR2 YYEEEE, per germline. CDR3 sequence: CASSPSPGQQETQYF.

The chain employs TRBV4-1 and TRBJ2-1; the D gene TCRdb calls, TRBD2, cannot be checked with no DNA. Germline CDR1 MGHRA, CDR2 YSYEKL. CDR3 length equals 12 residues. The chain's CDR3 is CASSQGLVEQFF.

V usage is TRBV11-2 and J usage is TRBJ2-1. Per germline, CDR1 SGHAT and CDR2 FQNNGV. The CDR3 has 14 residues. CDR3 region: CASRPVGSYNEQFF.

The chain is built from TRBV10-3 and TRBJ2-1; the D call from TCRdb, TRBD1, cannot be confirmed without DNA. The CDR3 spans 15 residues. From germline, CDR1 is ENHRY and CDR2 SYGVKD. CDR3 sequence: CAIRASGGAYNEQFF.

The V and J genes are TRBV2 and TRBJ2-1; absent DNA, TCRdb's TRBD1 call cannot be checked. Germline loops: CDR1 SNHLY, CDR2 FYNNEI. The CDR3 runs to 14 residues. CDR3 amino acids: CASTEGQGVNEQFF.

The chain recombines TRBV5-1 with TRBJ2-1; the TCRdb call, TRBD1, lacks DNA for checking. This CDR3 region has 13 residues. CDR1 is SGHRS and CDR2 is YFSETQ in the germline V gene. The CDR3 here is CASSGDRGNEQFF.

The V gene is TRBV7-2, the J gene TRBJ2-2; TCRdb's D gene call, TRBD2, goes unchecked for lack of DNA. CDR1 SGHTA and CDR2 FQGNSA come from the germline V gene. This CDR3 has 13 amino acids. CDR3: CASSFTRSGELFF.

The genes are TRBV11-2 and TRBJ2-2. In germline, CDR1 is SGHAT, CDR2 FQNNGV. The length of the CDR3 is 12 residues. The CDR3 is CASIFFTGELFF.

The gene calls are TRBV5-4 and TRBJ2-1; TCRdb outputs TRBD2, but without DNA this stays unchecked. This CDR3 contains 14 residues. Germline V CDR1 and CDR2: SGHNT, YYREEE (reference sequence). CDR3 sequence reads: CASSSTPESNEQFF.

This sequence joins TRBV25-1 and TRBJ1-5. This CDR3 is 14 amino acids long. Germline-derived CDR1 and CDR2 are MGHDK and SYGVNS. CDR3 sequence reads: CASSDYRAPGPQHF.

The V and J genes are TRBV6-5 and TRBJ1-1. Germline values: CDR1 MNHEY, CDR2 SVGAGI. There are 16 residues in the CDR3. The CDR3 is CASSYGVGTLNTEAFF.

V is TRBV6-5 and J is TRBJ1-3. This CDR3 is 19 amino acids long. Germline loops: CDR1 MNHEY, CDR2 SVGAGI. The CDR3 sequence: CASSYSIFSERLSGNTIYF.

The genes are TRBV10-2 and TRBJ1-3; TCRdb indicates TRBD1, and absent DNA this call remains unverified. The CDR3 length is 15 residues. Germline-derived CDR1 and CDR2 are WSHSY and SAAADI. The CDR3 here is CASSEQGFSGNTIYF.

The V and J genes are TRBV5-1 and TRBJ2-2; TCRdb reports TRBD2, a call that lacks DNA to check it against. The CDR3 covers 14 residues. Germline V gene sequence: CDR1 SGHRS, CDR2 YFSETQ. The CDR3 is CASSLREEAGELFF.

This chain joins TRBV6-4 and TRBJ2-1; TCRdb gives TRBD1 as the D gene, but with no DNA this cannot be confirmed. The CDR3 has 13 amino acids. Germline CDR1 reads MRHNA; CDR2 reads SNTAGT. CDR3 in amino acids: CASNGGTDNEQFF.

This sequence joins TRBV12-3 or TRBV12-4 and TRBJ2-3; TCRdb's D gene call, TRBD2, goes unchecked for lack of DNA. The CDR3 runs to 16 residues. Here the CDR3 reads CASSLLPSGSTDTQYF.

The J gene is TRBJ1-6, the V gene TRBV20-1; without DNA, the TCRdb call of TRBD1 cannot be checked. CDR1 DFQATT and CDR2 SNEGSKA come from the germline V gene (reference sequence). The length of the CDR3 is 13 residues. The chain's CDR3 is CSAPSTGGTPLHF.

This chain's CDR3 is CASSYSETGSNEQFF. The chain couples TRBV6-5 to TRBJ2-1; there is no DNA to check the TCRdb D call of TRBD1. From germline, CDR1 is MNHEY and CDR2 SVGAGI. The CDR3 extends over 15 amino acids.

The chain uses TRBV12-3 or TRBV12-4 and TRBJ1-3. This CDR3 is built from 13 residues. CDR3 protein: CASPTDTGNTIYF.

The chain employs TRBV2 and TRBJ2-3. In germline, CDR1 is SNHLY, CDR2 FYNNEI. The CDR3 has 13 residues. CDR3 loop: CASQTDSTDTQYF.

The chain uses TRBV12-3 or TRBV12-4 and TRBJ2-1; TCRdb returns TRBD2, unconfirmable since there is no DNA. This CDR3 contains 16 residues. The CDR3 region is CASRDTGTRIYNEQFF.

This rearrangement joins TRBV7-8 to TRBJ2-1. The germline CDR1 and CDR2 sequences are SGHVS and FQNEAQ. The CDR3 has 15 amino acids. The CDR3 is CASSPSGRFYNEQFF.